These 10 T cell receptor beta chains originate from one sample sequenced in a study of cytomegalovirus exposure and HLA in healthy donors. The PCR had 60 Vbeta and 13 Jbeta primers. Some clones are missing from TCRdb's copy, which holds only in-frame ones; the method was immunoSEQ multiplex PCR. This table has about 96,000 clones, roughly 74% appearing once. The sequencing sample was made of PBMCs. The receptor source for this set is a female donor in good health and CMV-seropositive.

This chain links TRBV30 with TRBJ2-1; the D is unclear. The V gene lost 0 bases and the J gene lost 9 bases, with 18 bases spanning the gap. The CDR3 sequence is 15 residues long. Germline V CDR1 and CDR2: GTSNPN, SVGIG (reference sequence). CDR3 region: CAWSVPKSLRSEQFF. Written as DNA, the CDR3 is TGTGCCTGGAGTGTACCTAAGTCCCTACGTAGTGAGCAGTTCTTC.

The J gene is TRBJ1-2, the V gene TRBV5-1; D might be TRBD1 (6 bases). The CDR3 runs to 13 residues. Germline-derived CDR1 and CDR2 are SGHRS and YFSETQ. With 4 bases removed from V and 3 bases from J, the gap between germline ends came to 10 bases. The CDR3 reads CASSLSGDYGYTF. Here the CDR3 DNA reads TGCGCCAGCAGCCTTTCAGGGGACTATGGCTACACCTTC.

The chain recombines TRBV6-5 with TRBJ2-7, with TRBD2 matching over 7 bases. This CDR3 has 15 residues. V lost 8 bases, J lost 0 bases, and 10 bases stayed unmatched. Germline V gene sequence: CDR1 MNHEY, CDR2 SVGAGI. CDR3 coding DNA: TGTGCCAGCTCACTTAGAGCGGGGCCCTCCTACGAGCAGTACTTC. Its translation is CASSLRAGPSYEQYF.

The chain uses TRBV4-3 and TRBJ2-2; 8 bases are a match to TRBD2. The CDR3 covers 14 residues. The germline V gene encodes CDR1 LGHNA and CDR2 YSLEER. With V trimmed by 6 bases and J by 6 bases, 6 bases remained unmatched. The CDR3 here is CASRSSGRPGELFF. The DNA for the CDR3 is TGCGCCAGCAGGTCTAGCGGGCGGCCCGGGGAGCTGTTTTTT.

The V call is TRBV5-1, the J call TRBJ2-1, with 7 positions matching TRBD2. CDR3 size: 16 residues. The germline gives CDR1 SGHRS, CDR2 YFSETQ. The trim removed 3 bases at V and 6 bases at J, leaving 12 bases unmatched. The CDR3 region is CASSSRPSGPPNEQFF. CDR3 DNA: TGCGCCAGCAGCTCCCGACCTAGCGGCCCTCCCAATGAGCAGTTCTTC.

This chain joins TRBV7-9 and TRBJ1-3; no clear D. V lost 5 bases and J 4 bases, leaving 15 bases between the germline ends. The CDR3 totals 15 residues. Germline assignment: CDR1 SEHNR and CDR2 FQNEAQ (reference sequence). The CDR3 is CASSQQPPTGNTIYF. DNA for the CDR3: TGTGCCAGCAGCCAACAGCCACCAACCGGAAACACCATATATTTT.

This clone has more than one count but fewer than ten. The rearrangement uses TRBV7-2 and TRBJ2-1; weak D call: TRBD2 (5 bases). Germline V gene data show CDR1 as SGHTA and CDR2 as FQGNSA. The V end was cut by 3 bases, the J end by 2 bases, with 11 bases between. This CDR3 comprises 15 residues. DNA for the CDR3: TGTGCCAGCAGCTTTGTGAAGGGAGCCTACAATGAGCAGTTCTTC. This codes for CASSFVKGAYNEQFF.

V and J are TRBV6-5 and TRBJ1-2; a weak D match, TRBD1 (5 bases). Germline V CDR1 and CDR2: MNHEY, SVGAGI. The CDR3 runs 16 residues. Trimming shortened V by 0 bases and J by 7 bases, and 18 bases separated the two germline ends. The CDR3 loop reads CASSYSPLRQLVGYTF. CDR3 coding DNA: TGTGCCAGCAGTTACTCCCCCCTTAGACAGCTTGTTGGCTACACCTTC.

In this sample, this clone turned up many times. The chain recombines TRBV10-3 with TRBJ2-7, with 8 bases aligning to TRBD1. The CDR3 runs 14 residues. Unmatched junction bases numbered 11, after V lost 10 bases and J lost 3 bases. Germline V gene data show CDR1 as ENHRY and CDR2 as SYGVKD. The CDR3 DNA follows: TGTGCCACGACGACAGGGGACACGGACTACGAGCAGTACTTC. The encoded protein is CATTTGDTDYEQYF.

The chain is built from TRBV7-2 and TRBJ2-5, with D uncertain. Germline values: CDR1 SGHTA, CDR2 FQGNSA. The CDR3 loop spans 12 amino acids. V lost 3 bases and J 4 bases, leaving 6 bases between the germline ends. DNA for the CDR3: TGTGCCAGCAGCTTTCCTTTAGAGACCCAGTACTTC. Amino acid sequence: CASSFPLETQYF.